Following are 27 T cell receptor beta chains from one sample sequenced in a study of CD8 T cells in ankylosing spondylitis. TCRdb itself ran the 5' RACE reads through MiXCR, one entry per CDR3 protein. Among 200,000 to 250,000 distinct CDR3 sequences listed, 10% to 13% were seen once. Sequencing was done on a sample of blood, either unsorted or a sorted T cell fraction (not recorded which). Receptors were obtained from a male donor with ankylosing spondylitis or in good health (not recorded which).

For this clonotype: This could be a read error, since a much larger clone is one nucleotide away. The chain uses TRBV20-1 and TRBJ2-3, with 10 bases matching TRBD2. The CDR3 totals 11 residues. CDR1 is DFQATT, CDR2 SNEGSKA, per germline (reference sequence). Germline trimming cut 6 bases from V and 10 bases from J; bases unmatched to any gene: 4. The CDR3 bases are TGCAGTGCACGGACTAGCGGCGCGCAGTATTTT. It specifies CSARTSGAQYF.

This clonotype was found many times. This chain connects TRBV24-1 to TRBJ2-3; D remains ambiguous. Germline CDR1 is KGHDR and CDR2 is SFDVKD. Deletions cut 1 base from V and 2 bases from J, with 6 bases between. CDR3 size: 14 residues. The CDR3 sequence: CATSDLVATDTQYF. For the CDR3, the DNA is TGTGCCACCAGTGATTTAGTAGCCACAGATACGCAGTATTTT.

For this clonotype: Mismatch with germline at one junction end may stem from a read error. The chain carries TRBV29-1 and TRBJ1-2; 8 bases fit TRBD1. This CDR3 spans 16 amino acids. From germline, CDR1 is SQVTM and CDR2 ANQGSEA. The CDR3 loop is CSVPLAGTTGQDGYSF. DNA for the CDR3: TGCAGCGTTCCCCTGGCCGGGACCACGGGACAGGATGGCTACTCCTTC.

Only one count was recorded for this clonotype. The chain recombines TRBV7-8 with TRBJ2-1; D possibly uses TRBD1 or TRBD2 (5 bases each). The CDR3 is 17 amino acids. Germline CDR1 reads SGHVS; CDR2 reads FQNEAQ. Trimming removed 0 bases at V and 8 bases at J, with 20 bases between. Here the CDR3 reads CASSLAGARTVGDEQFF. Written as DNA, the CDR3 is TGTGCCAGCAGCTTAGCTGGGGCGAGGACCGTCGGGGATGAGCAGTTCTTC. The complete variable domain, with remaining parts taken from reference TRBV7-8 and TRBJ2-1, reads GAGVSQSPRYKVAKRGQDVALRCDPISGHVSLFWYQQALGQGPEFLTYFQNEAQLDKSGLPSDRFFAERPEGSVSTLKIQRTQQEDSAVYLCASSLAGARTVGDEQFFGPGTRLTVL.

This clonotype appeared a few times. The gene calls are TRBV3-1 and TRBJ2-3, with D hard to call. The CDR3 loop spans 14 amino acids. Trimming left V 0 bases short and J 6 bases short, with 10 bases between. Germline values: CDR1 LGHDT, CDR2 YNNKEL (reference sequence). The CDR3 DNA sequence: TGTGCCAGCAGCCAAGATGTCAATTCGGATACGCAGTATTTT. This codes for CASSQDVNSDTQYF.

This clonotype was observed at least ten times. The V gene is TRBV11-2, the J gene TRBJ1-1, with a tentative D call TRBD1 (5 bases). Trimming cost V 5 bases and J 0 bases, with 13 bases left between them. CDR3 size: 15 residues. Germline assignment: CDR1 SGHAT and CDR2 FQNNGV. CDR3 sequence reads: CASSRDEVLNTEAFF. As DNA, the CDR3 is TGTGCCAGCAGCCGGGACGAGGTACTGAACACTGAAGCTTTCTTT.

The J gene is TRBJ2-3, the V gene TRBV3-1; D possibly matches TRBD1 or TRBD2 (5 bases each). This CDR3 is built from 14 residues. Trimming pared 4 bases from V and 7 bases from J, leaving 15 bases between. Germline V gene sequence: CDR1 LGHDT, CDR2 YNNKEL (reference sequence). CDR3 residues: CASSRRDRPNTQYF. CDR3 DNA: TGTGCCAGCAGCCGCCGGGACCGCCCAAATACGCAGTATTTT.

In its sample, this clonotype was seen a few times. This rearrangement joins TRBV30 to TRBJ2-5, with a tentative D call TRBD1 (6 bases). The germline V and J ends were trimmed by 5 bases and 2 bases, with 12 bases remaining between them. The CDR3 runs 13 residues. Germline V gives CDR1 GTSNPN, CDR2 SVGIG (reference sequence). The CDR3 loop is CAWEQGYQETQYF. CDR3 nucleotide sequence: TGTGCCTGGGAACAGGGCTATCAAGAGACCCAGTACTTC. The full variable domain, completed using reference TRBV30 and TRBJ2-5, is SQTIHQWPATLVQPVGSPLSLECTVEGTSNPNLYWYRQAAGRGLQLLFYSVGIGQISSEVPQNLSASRPQDRQFILSSKKLLLSDSGFYLCAWEQGYQETQYFGPGTRLLVL.

This clonotype was observed a handful of times. This chain joins TRBV6-1 and TRBJ2-3; 7 nucleotides align to TRBD1. Per germline, CDR1 MNHNS and CDR2 SASEGT. The CDR3 consists of 15 residues. V lost 4 bases and J lost 1; bases outside the gene matches: 5. CDR3 sequence reads: CASSGTGDRTDTQYF. In DNA, the CDR3 is TGTGCCAGCAGTGGAACAGGGGATCGCACAGATACGCAGTATTTT.

This clonotype appeared many times. The rearrangement uses TRBV28 and TRBJ1-2; 10 nucleotides align to TRBD1. Germline V gives CDR1 MDHEN, CDR2 SYDVKM. V gave up 6 bases and J gave up 2 bases; unmatched junction bases: 3. CDR3 size: 14 residues. The DNA of the CDR3 is TGTGCCAGCAGATCGGGACAGGGGAACTATGGCTACACCTTC. It specifies CASRSGQGNYGYTF.

This clonotype was counted at least ten times. The rearrangement joins TRBV7-2 to TRBJ2-5; 9 nucleotides line up with TRBD1. Germline CDR1 and CDR2: SGHTA and FQGNSA. The V gene end was trimmed by 2 bases and the J gene end by 3 bases; junction bases not matched to a gene: 4. This CDR3 contains 15 residues. The CDR3 DNA reads TGTGCCAGCAGCTTACTGGACAGGGGAAAAGAGACCCAGTACTTC. Residues: CASSLLDRGKETQYF.

This clonotype was detected many times. The chain uses TRBV19 and TRBJ1-6; D is perhaps TRBD1 (5 bases). The V end lost 9 bases, the J end lost 6 bases, and 12 bases lay between the germline ends. Germline loops: CDR1 LNHDA, CDR2 SQIVND (reference sequence). CDR3 length: 13 amino acids. The CDR3 here is CASPRETNSPLHF. The CDR3 DNA sequence: TGTGCCAGCCCCAGGGAGACTAATTCACCCCTCCACTTT. The whole variable domain, remainder taken from reference TRBV19 and TRBJ1-6, is DGGITQSPKYLFRKEGQNVTLSCEQNLNHDAMYWYRQDPGQGLRLIYYSQIVNDFQKGDIAEGYSVSREKKESFPLTVTSAQKNPTAFYLCASPRETNSPLHFGNGTRLTVT.

This clonotype was observed at least ten times. The rearrangement uses TRBV5-1 and TRBJ1-1; 7 nucleotides agree with TRBD1. CDR1 and CDR2 from the germline V gene are SGHRS and YFSETQ. V shed 2 bases and J 5 bases; nucleotides not matched to a gene: 6. The CDR3 consists of 14 residues. This CDR3 is CASSFQGGGTEAFF. CDR3 sequence (DNA): TGCGCCAGCAGCTTTCAAGGGGGCGGAACTGAAGCTTTCTTT.

CDR3 amino acids: CASSLGRGRTYNEQFF. CDR3 DNA: TGTGCCAGCAGCTTAGGGCGGGGTCGGACCTACAATGAGCAGTTCTTC. The gene calls are TRBV7-2 and TRBJ2-1; a weak D match, TRBD2 (6 bases). CDR3 length: 16 residues. V was trimmed by 1 base and J by 2 bases, leaving 12 bases between them. Germline V gene data show CDR1 as SGHTA and CDR2 as FQGNSA. The full variable domain, its missing parts supplied by reference TRBV7-2 and TRBJ2-1, is GAGVSQSPSNKVTEKGKDVELRCDPISGHTALYWYRQSLGQGLEFLIYFQGNSAPDKSGLPSDRFSAERTGGSVSTLTIQRTQQEDSAVYLCASSLGRGRTYNEQFFGPGTRLTVL.

V gene TRBV11-2 combines with J gene TRBJ2-5; the D gene could be TRBD1 or TRBD2 (5 bases each). V was pared by 4 bases and J by 2 bases, with 11 bases between. CDR1 is SGHAT and CDR2 is FQNNGV in the germline V gene. CDR3 size: 14 residues. CDR3 amino acids: CASSWGTEQETQYF. CDR3 in DNA: TGTGCCAGCAGCTGGGGGACGGAGCAAGAGACCCAGTACTTC.

Many counts were recorded for this clonotype. The rearrangement joins TRBV28 to TRBJ2-7, with 7 bases aligning to TRBD1. Germline CDR1 is MDHEN and CDR2 is SYDVKM. CDR3 length: 15 residues. V lost 3 bases to trimming and J lost 4 bases; unmatched junction nucleotides: 9. The CDR3 DNA follows: TGTGCCAGCAGTTTTTATGACAGGGACGGTTACGAGCAGTACTTC. It encodes CASSFYDRDGYEQYF. The variable domain in full, with the rest retrieved from reference TRBV28 and TRBJ2-7, is DVKVTQSSRYLVKRTGEKVFLECVQDMDHENMFWYRQDPGLGLRLIYFSYDVKMKEKGDIPEGYSVSREKKERFSLILESASTNQTSMYLCASSFYDRDGYEQYFGPGTRLTVT.

This clonotype appeared many times. This sequence joins TRBV12-3 or TRBV12-4 and TRBJ2-1; no reliable D call. V shed 3 bases and J shed 6 bases, with 15 bases lying between them. The CDR3 has 15 residues. The CDR3 loop is CASSFVSPGSNEQFF. For the CDR3, the DNA is TGTGCCAGCAGTTTCGTCTCCCCAGGTTCCAATGAGCAGTTCTTC.

This clonotype was seen many times. This chain connects TRBV29-1 to TRBJ2-1, with 11 nucleotides matching TRBD2. The CDR3 extends over 18 amino acids. V was clipped by 6 bases and J by 4 bases; unmatched bases: 17. Per the germline V gene, CDR1 is SQVTM and CDR2 is ANQGSEA. CDR3: CSVGLAGTRDSGYNEQFF. The CDR3 DNA reads TGCAGCGTCGGACTAGCGGGTACTCGCGACAGTGGTTACAATGAGCAGTTCTTC.

This clonotype has more than one count but fewer than ten. The chain recombines TRBV12-3 or TRBV12-4 with TRBJ2-3; 8 bases align to TRBD2. V trimming: 3 bases; J trimming: 4 bases; junction bases outside the gene matches: 18. This CDR3 region has 19 residues. The CDR3 DNA reads TGTGCCAGCAGTTTCCCCTTTCCAACCGGGACTAGTAGGTCAGATACGCAGTATTTT. Amino acids: CASSFPFPTGTSRSDTQYF.

This chain connects TRBV20-1 to TRBJ2-3; possible D gene TRBD2, 6 bases. This CDR3 is built from 17 residues. V lost 0 bases, J lost 3 bases, and 19 bases lay in between. Germline V gene data show CDR1 as DFQATT and CDR2 as SNEGSKA (reference sequence). In DNA form, the CDR3 reads TGCAGTGCTAGAGATGGGGATGTCGGGGGAAAAACAGATACGCAGTATTTT. This codes for CSARDGDVGGKTDTQYF.

This clonotype was observed a few times. This chain connects TRBV10-3 to TRBJ2-7; D is undetermined. CDR1 and CDR2 from the germline V gene are ENHRY and SYGVKD. Trimming removed 2 bases from V and 5 bases from J, with 4 bases in between. This CDR3 has 11 residues. CDR3 region: CAISEKHEQYF. The CDR3 DNA is TGTGCCATCAGTGAGAAGCACGAGCAGTACTTC.

This clonotype was seen at least ten times. The chain employs TRBV3-1 and TRBJ2-5; 7 bases align to TRBD1. Unmatched junction bases numbered 6, after V lost 3 bases and J lost 5 bases. The CDR3 consists of 14 residues. Germline V gene sequence: CDR1 LGHDT, CDR2 YNNKEL (reference sequence). The CDR3 DNA reads as TGTGCCAGCAGCCAGGGACAGCGTGGCGAGACCCAGTACTTC. Translated, it gives CASSQGQRGETQYF.

This clonotype was detected ten times or more. The chain uses TRBV5-8 and TRBJ1-6, with D perhaps TRBD1 (5 bases). Germline V gene lookup returns CDR1 SGHTS and CDR2 YDEGEE. Trimming stripped 5 bases from V and 7 bases from J, with 13 bases between. This CDR3 is built from 14 residues. The CDR3 sequence is CASRGAGLNSPLHF. CDR3 bases: TGTGCCAGCAGAGGGGCAGGGCTCAATTCACCCCTCCACTTT.

This clonotype came up many times. The V and J genes are TRBV6-1 and TRBJ2-5; TRBD2 agrees at 8 bases. The germline gives CDR1 MNHNS, CDR2 SASEGT. The trim removed 6 bases at V and 5 bases at J, leaving 5 bases unmatched. This CDR3 region has 13 residues. CDR3 nucleotide sequence: TGTGCCAGCAGATGGAGCGGGGGCGAGACCCAGTACTTC. It translates to CASRWSGGETQYF.

The chain joins TRBV5-1 to TRBJ1-2; a weak D match, TRBD1 (5 bases). Trimming pared 1 base from V and 8 bases from J, leaving 12 bases between. CDR1 and CDR2 from the germline V gene are SGHRS and YFSETQ. The CDR3 contains 13 residues. CDR3 nucleotides: TGCGCCAGCAGCTTGCTAGGGGCTAGCGGCTACACCTTC. As protein: CASSLLGASGYTF.

This chain uses TRBV6-5 with TRBJ1-2; perhaps TRBD1 as D (6 bases). Looked up from germline, CDR1 is MNHEY and CDR2 is SVGAGI. Trimming took off 2 bases at V and 4 bases at J, with 14 bases between the two ends. The CDR3 has 15 amino acids. Here the CDR3 reads CASSYLTGGLYGYTF. The CDR3 DNA is TGTGCCAGCAGTTACCTGACGGGGGGCCTCTATGGCTACACCTTC.

The chain joins TRBV20-1 to TRBJ2-3; 8 bases match TRBD2. Per the germline V gene, CDR1 is DFQATT and CDR2 is SNEGSKA (reference sequence). V lost 0 bases, J lost 0 bases, and 8 bases stayed unmatched. The CDR3 runs 17 residues. The CDR3 DNA reads as TGCAGTGCTAGAGATTTTAGCGGGGCACTTAGCACAGATACGCAGTATTTT. It encodes CSARDFSGALSTDTQYF.